Given below is one T cell receptor (beta chain) in context. Its antigen remains unidentified. The data originate from a study of shared clonotypes between healthy human individuals. The trim removed 1 base at V and 0 bases at J, leaving 7 bases unmatched. There are 17 residues in the CDR3. Germline V lookup: CDR1 SGHNT, CDR2 YYREEE (reference sequence). CD45RO-negative, CCR7-positively selected cells formed the naive CD8 fraction, excluding terminally differentiated effector memory CD45RA+ cells. Several immunoSEQ 96-well plates shared each subset's DNA, each plate a replicate. The repertoire was sequenced with immunoSEQ multiplex PCR; TCRdb's copy has only in-frame clones and lacks some. The data show about 2.1 million clones, with just over 90% seen just once and 1.5% to 2% held by the top ten. Points from the study as a whole: Clonotype sharing across several donors was observed for around 5.1% of naive CD4 clonotypes.

Sequenced input: naive CD8+ T cells from PBMCs. The chain links TRBV5-4 to TRBJ2-7, with 10 bases aligning to TRBD2. This clonotype was sampled from a man younger than 35 in good health. Some clones in this sample may be carry-over from other donors' samples. The CDR3 nucleotides read TGTGCCAGCAGCTTGCGTGTTCTAGCGGGAGTCTCCTACGAGCAGTACTTC. Amino acid sequence: CASSLRVLAGVSYEQYF.